A selection of T cell receptor beta chains follows, all from one sample in a study of blood T cells in healthy people across ages. TCRdb redid the calling of the 5' RACE reads with MiXCR, one entry per CDR3 protein. The profile shows some 1.4 million distinct CDR3 sequences, roughly 45% of them singletons. Sequences were obtained from blood. The source is a woman aged 18-29 years in good health. The CDR3 runs from the conserved cysteine through the conserved F or W. The D gene is left open where the match is weak. Expanded clones get a size class; other rows say once, few or many, or leave the size out.

abundance	len	v_gene	j_gene	d_gene	CDR3aa	CDR3nt
NA	13	TRBV27	TRBJ1-2	NA	CASRDTSNYGYTF	TGTGCCAGCAGAGACACCTCTAACTATGGCTACACCTTC
few	18	TRBV4-1	TRBJ2-7	NA	CASSQDGGGLRSYNEQYF	TGCGCCAGCAGCCAAGATGGTGGAGGACTCCGCTCCTACAATGAGCAGTACTTC
few	18	TRBV14	TRBJ2-1	TRBD2	CASSQDGLSGSFYNEQFF	TGTGCCAGCAGCCAAGATGGGTTGAGCGGGAGTTTTTACAATGAGCAGTTCTTC
NA	17	TRBV12-3/TRBV12-4	TRBJ2-1	NA	CASSPDLGLNQYNEQFF	TGTGCCAGCAGTCCCGACCTGGGGCTTAATCAATACAATGAGCAGTTCTTC
few	13	TRBV12-3/TRBV12-4	TRBJ2-5	NA	CASSLLHQETQYF	TGTGCCAGCAGTTTACTCCACCAAGAGACCCAGTACTTC
few	16	TRBV10-1	TRBJ2-1	NA	CASSVRPAGRDNEQFF	TGCGCCAGCAGTGTCCGCCCGGCAGGCCGGGACAATGAGCAGTTCTTC
NA	12	TRBV12-3/TRBV12-4	TRBJ2-3	NA	CASAVRGDTQYF	TGTGCCAGCGCCGTCAGGGGAGATACGCAGTATTTT
few	12	TRBV28	TRBJ1-3	NA	CASSFLENTIYF	TGTGCCAGCAGTTTTCTGGAAAACACCATATATTTT
NA	15	TRBV25-1	TRBJ1-4	NA	CASSRDLAANGKLFF	TGTGCCAGCAGTAGAGACTTGGCAGCTAATGGAAAACTGTTTTTT
NA	20	TRBV28	TRBJ2-7	TRBD2	CASSLFGGSSWTTSYNEQYF	TGTGCCAGCAGTTTATTCGGGGGGTCTTCGTGGACTACGTCCTACAATGAGCAGTACTTC
few	15	TRBV18	TRBJ2-7	TRBD1	CASSPPTGATYEQYF	TGTGCCAGCTCACCACCGACAGGGGCGACCTACGAGCAGTACTTC
NA	14	TRBV27	TRBJ2-7	NA	CASSLTKGSYEQYF	TGTGCCAGCAGTTTAACTAAGGGGTCCTACGAGCAGTACTTC
few	16	TRBV6-5	TRBJ2-3	TRBD1	CASSVSGTGRTDTQYF	TGTGCCAGCAGTGTCTCCGGGACAGGGCGGACAGATACGCAGTATTTT
NA	10	TRBV7-3	TRBJ1-2	NA	CASCTIGYTF	TGTGCCAGCTGTACAATCGGCTACACCTTC
NA	13	TRBV29-1	TRBJ1-1	NA	CSVDGGLNTEAFF	TGCAGCGTTGACGGCGGTTTGAACACTGAAGCTTTCTTT
NA	17	TRBV10-3	TRBJ2-7	TRBD2	CAISGTSVLGSSYEQYF	TGTGCCATCAGTGGGACTAGCGTCTTGGGGAGCTCCTACGAGCAGTACTTC
NA	14	TRBV6-5	TRBJ1-1	NA	CASSDDISWTEAFF	TGTGCCAGCAGTGACGACATTTCTTGGACTGAAGCTTTCTTT
NA	15	TRBV27	TRBJ1-1	TRBD1	CASSLRDRGNTEAFF	TGTGCCAGCAGTCTCCGGGACAGGGGGAACACTGAAGCTTTCTTT